The 22 T cell receptor beta chains below were found in one sample sequenced in a study of blood T cell repertoires in COVID-19. TCRdb keeps only in-frame clones here, not all; method: immunoSEQ multiplex PCR. The profile shows more than 150,000 clones, roughly 87% of them singletons. Sequencing was carried out using PBMCs or T cells enriched from blood (not recorded which). Receptors were obtained from a woman aged 25 to 39 who had recovered from COVID-19.

The chain uses TRBV7-8 and TRBJ1-2; D is possibly TRBD1 (6 bases). Trimming shortened V by 5 bases and J by 3 bases, and 13 bases separated the two germline ends. This CDR3 contains 14 residues. Germline lookup yields CDR1 SGHVS and CDR2 FQNEAQ. CDR3 sequence reads: CASSRNRVDYGYTF. The DNA of the CDR3 is TGTGCCAGCAGCCGTAACAGGGTTGACTATGGCTACACCTTC.

J is TRBJ2-3 and V is TRBV5-1; 14 bases agree with TRBD2. This CDR3 has 17 amino acids. Germline CDR1 and CDR2: SGHRS and YFSETQ. V shed 4 bases, J shed 4 bases, and the junction held 8 bases outside the gene matches. The CDR3, as DNA: TGCGCCAGCAGCCGAGCGGGGACTAGCGGGGGATCAGATACGCAGTATTTT. This codes for CASSRAGTSGGSDTQYF.

This chain joins TRBV27 and TRBJ2-7; 9 bases are shared with TRBD1. The CDR3 is 15 amino acids. Trimming cost V 5 bases and J 2 bases; bases outside gene matches: 7. Germline V gives CDR1 MNHEY, CDR2 SMNVEV (reference sequence). The CDR3 reads CASSPDRGATYEQYF. Here the CDR3 DNA reads TGTGCCAGCAGTCCGGACAGGGGCGCCACCTACGAGCAGTACTTC.

The V call is TRBV11-3, the J call TRBJ2-6; no clear D. Trimming left V 1 base short and J 2 bases short, with 9 bases between. CDR1 SGHNT and CDR2 YENEEA come from the germline V gene. CDR3 length: 16 amino acids. CDR3 bases: TGTGCCAGCAGCTTAGGTCTCGTTCCTGGGGCCAACGTCCTGACTTTC. This codes for CASSLGLVPGANVLTF.

This rearrangement joins TRBV15 to TRBJ2-6; D is perhaps TRBD2 (5 bases). Germline V gene sequence: CDR1 LNHNV, CDR2 YYDKDF (reference sequence). The CDR3 spans 16 residues. Trimming stripped 0 bases from V and 1 base from J, with 7 bases between. The CDR3 is CATSRERGSGANVLTF. The CDR3 region has the DNA TGTGCCACCAGCAGAGAACGGGGTTCTGGGGCCAACGTCCTGACTTTC.

The rearrangement uses TRBV3-1 (or the pseudogene TRBV3-2) and TRBJ2-6; D might be TRBD1 (7 bases). The germline V gene has CDR1 LGHDT and CDR2 YNNKEL (reference sequence). The germline V and J ends were trimmed by 0 bases and 0 bases, with 18 bases remaining between them. This CDR3 spans 20 amino acids. The CDR3 region has the DNA TGTGCCAGCAGCCAAGACTGGCGGGGACAGACGAGCTCTGGGGCCAACGTCCTGACTTTC. Translating gives CASSQDWRGQTSSGANVLTF.

This sequence joins TRBV27 and TRBJ1-6; no definite D call. The CDR3 has 14 residues. Germline assignment: CDR1 MNHEY and CDR2 SMNVEV (reference sequence). Trimming took 2 bases from V and 5 from J, leaving 7 bases between them. The CDR3 region has the DNA TGTGCCAGCAGTTTAGAGAGAAATAATTCACCCCTCCACTTT. Translation: CASSLERNNSPLHF.

The V gene is TRBV3-1 (or the pseudogene TRBV3-2), the J gene TRBJ1-5; D might be TRBD1 (5 bases). The V gene lost 2 bases and the J gene lost 7 bases, with 15 bases spanning the gap. The germline CDR1 and CDR2 sequences are LGHDT and YNNKEL (reference sequence). CDR3 length: 15 residues. CDR3 amino acids: CASSQTGGVWQPQHF. The CDR3 nucleotides are TGTGCCAGCAGCCAAACGGGGGGGGTTTGGCAGCCCCAGCATTTT.

V gene TRBV6-2 or TRBV6-3 combines with J gene TRBJ1-5; D may be TRBD1 (5 bases). Looked up from germline, CDR1 is MNHEY and CDR2 is SVGEGT. The CDR3 contains 17 residues. Trimming took off 6 bases at V and 0 bases at J, with 18 bases between the two ends. The CDR3 region has the DNA TGTGCCAGCAGCCTACCCATGGGGCCGTATAGCAATCAGCCCCAGCATTTT. It codes for CASSLPMGPYSNQPQHF.

The chain recombines TRBV19 with TRBJ1-1; tentatively, D is TRBD1 (5 bases). The germline V and J ends were trimmed by 5 bases and 4 bases, with 17 bases remaining between them. In germline, CDR1 is LNHDA, CDR2 SQIVND (reference sequence). This CDR3 has 15 residues. The CDR3 DNA is TGTGCCAGTAGTCCCTCCTGGGGGGGATCCACTGAAGCTTTCTTT. Its protein product is CASSPSWGGSTEAFF.

The genes are TRBV7-9 and TRBJ2-1; a possible D gene is TRBD1 (5 bases). Looked up from germline, CDR1 is SEHNR and CDR2 is FQNEAQ (reference sequence). V was cut by 5 bases and J by 9 bases, with 14 bases left in between. The CDR3 spans 13 residues. This chain's CDR3 is CASSPQNQGEQFF. The DNA for the CDR3 is TGTGCCAGCAGCCCCCAGAACCAGGGTGAGCAGTTCTTC. Full variable domain (rest looked up from reference TRBV7-9 and TRBJ2-1): DTGVSQNPRHKITKRGQNVTFRCDPISEHNRLYWYRQTLGQGPEFLTYFQNEAQLEKSRLLSDRFSAERPKGSFSTLEIQRTEQGDSAMYLCASSPQNQGEQFFGPGTRLTVL.

V usage is TRBV9 and J usage is TRBJ2-1, with 7 bases matching TRBD2. Looked up from germline, CDR1 is SGDLS and CDR2 is YYNGEE. The ends lost 0 bases at V and 6 bases at J; junction bases unmatched: 0. There are 13 residues in the CDR3. The CDR3 loop is CASSVGLANEQFF. The CDR3 region has the DNA TGTGCCAGCAGCGTAGGACTAGCCAATGAGCAGTTCTTC.

This chain joins TRBV6-5 and TRBJ1-2; D is possibly TRBD1 (6 bases). Germline V lookup: CDR1 MNHEY, CDR2 SVGAGI. The CDR3 spans 15 residues. V shed 6 bases and J shed 8 bases, with 22 bases lying between them. The DNA for the CDR3 is TGTGCCAGCAGCCAGGGACATGAAAGGGCCCCCGGCTACACCTTC. Amino acid sequence: CASSQGHERAPGYTF.

The chain couples TRBV15 to TRBJ1-5, with 9 nucleotides matching TRBD1. V shed 7 bases and J 6 bases; nucleotides not matched to a gene: 10. Germline loops: CDR1 LNHNV, CDR2 YYDKDF (reference sequence). CDR3 length equals 15 residues. In nucleotides, the CDR3 is TGTGCCACCAAACCTCCCGGGACAGGGAGTCAGCCCCAGCATTTT. Amino acid sequence: CATKPPGTGSQPQHF.

This sequence joins TRBV7-2 and TRBJ1-4; no clear D. Trimming shortened V by 1 base and J by 0 bases, and 6 bases separated the two germline ends. This CDR3 is 15 amino acids long. Germline values: CDR1 SGHTA, CDR2 FQGNSA. CDR3 sequence (DNA): TGTGCCAGCAGCTTAGTCACTGCAACTAATGAAAAACTGTTTTTT. It is translated as CASSLVTATNEKLFF. The complete variable domain, with remaining parts taken from reference TRBV7-2 and TRBJ1-4, reads GAGVSQSPSNKVTEKGKDVELRCDPISGHTALYWYRQSLGQGLEFLIYFQGNSAPDKSGLPSDRFSAERTGGSVSTLTIQRTQQEDSAVYLCASSLVTATNEKLFFGSGTQLSVL.

The chain employs TRBV19 and TRBJ2-2; 13 bases line up with TRBD2. Trimming took 3 bases from V and 4 from J; bases not matched to a gene: 14. The CDR3 is 20 amino acids. CDR1 is LNHDA, CDR2 SQIVND, per germline (reference sequence). The CDR3 sequence: CASSIFGLAGEDQGTGELFF. In DNA, the CDR3 is TGTGCCAGTAGTATCTTTGGACTAGCGGGAGAGGATCAAGGCACCGGGGAGCTGTTTTTT.

The rearrangement uses TRBV19 and TRBJ2-1; 7 nucleotides match TRBD2. The CDR3 loop spans 13 amino acids. Trimming removed 5 bases from V and 7 bases from J; junction bases left unmatched: 5. CDR1 and CDR2 from the germline V gene are LNHDA and SQIVND (reference sequence). CDR3 protein: CASSATGGNEQFF. Written as DNA, the CDR3 is TGTGCCAGTAGTGCTACCGGGGGGAATGAGCAGTTCTTC.

J is TRBJ1-1 and V is TRBV12-5; 9 bases align to TRBD1. The trim removed 6 bases at V and 1 base at J, leaving 9 bases unmatched. The CDR3 has 16 residues. Germline-derived CDR1 and CDR2 are LGHNT and FRNRAP. CDR3 nucleotides: TGTGCTAGTGGCCTGGGGGGACAGGGTCAGAACACTGAAGCTTTCTTT. It encodes CASGLGGQGQNTEAFF.

This clone has more than one count but fewer than ten. The chain joins TRBV5-1 to TRBJ2-1; D is perhaps TRBD2 (6 bases). Trimming took off 4 bases at V and 8 bases at J, with 19 bases between the two ends. Germline assignment: CDR1 SGHRS and CDR2 YFSETQ. This CDR3 is built from 15 residues. The CDR3 region has the DNA TGCGCCAGCAGCCTCACGGGCTGGGGGGAGGATGAGCAGTTCTTC. Residues: CASSLTGWGEDEQFF.

This clone was picked up one time. J is TRBJ1-2 and V is TRBV6-5; D might be TRBD1 (6 bases). Germline loops: CDR1 MNHEY, CDR2 SVGAGI. The CDR3 has 15 amino acids. Trimming removed 2 bases from V and 4 bases from J, with 14 bases in between. In nucleotides, the CDR3 is TGTGCCAGCAGTTACCGGGGGGCGCAGGTCTATGGCTACACCTTC. Protein sequence: CASSYRGAQVYGYTF.

The V and J genes are TRBV11-3 and TRBJ1-5; D remains unclear. In germline, CDR1 is SGHNT, CDR2 YENEEA. V lost 2 bases and J lost 4, with 6 bases in between. The CDR3 has 13 residues. The DNA of the CDR3 is TGTGCCAGCAGCTTATTGGCTAATCAGCCCCAGCATTTT. Protein: CASSLLANQPQHF.

V usage is TRBV7-9 and J usage is TRBJ1-1; D gene uncertain. This CDR3 spans 15 amino acids. Trimming took off 2 bases at V and 0 bases at J, with 10 bases between the two ends. Germline V lookup: CDR1 SEHNR, CDR2 FQNEAQ (reference sequence). CDR3: CASSLSLNMNTEAFF. The CDR3 nucleotides read TGTGCCAGCAGCTTATCACTAAACATGAACACTGAAGCTTTCTTT.